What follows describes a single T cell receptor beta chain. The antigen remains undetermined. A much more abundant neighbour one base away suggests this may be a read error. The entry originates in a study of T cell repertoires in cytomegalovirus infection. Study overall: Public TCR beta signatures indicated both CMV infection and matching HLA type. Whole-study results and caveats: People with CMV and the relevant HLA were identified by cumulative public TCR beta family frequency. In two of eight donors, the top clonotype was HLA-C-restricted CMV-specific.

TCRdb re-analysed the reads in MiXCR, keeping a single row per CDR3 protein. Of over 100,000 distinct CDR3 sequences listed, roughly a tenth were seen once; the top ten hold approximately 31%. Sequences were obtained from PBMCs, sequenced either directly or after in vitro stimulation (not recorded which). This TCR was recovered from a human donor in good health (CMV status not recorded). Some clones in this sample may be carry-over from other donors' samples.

The CDR3 DNA reads TGTGCCAGCAGTTCCCCCCGACAGGGGAAATTAGCTTCTGGGACCAACGTCCTGACTTTC. It yields the protein CASSSPRQGKLASGTNVLTF. The genes are TRBV28 and TRBJ2-6; 8 nucleotides line up with TRBD1. The CDR3 runs to 20 residues. Germline lookup yields CDR1 MDHEN and CDR2 SYDVKM.